These 27 T cell receptor beta chains came from one sample sequenced in a study of shared clonotypes between healthy human individuals (dated by TCRdb to 2018 to 2021). Receptor libraries were prepared by the immunoSEQ multiplex PCR assay. Entries here come from immuneACCESS through TCRdb and include only in-frame sequences with V and J called. Some clones fail to appear in such tables; in the studies checked, an unresolved V gene covers under half of the shortfall, and the cause of the remainder is unknown. Here the sample has roughly 1,600,000 clones; approximately 98.5% occur a single time. 0.36% of the sample is taken by the ten largest. Sequencing was done on a sample of naive CD4+ T cells sorted from blood. The cell subset or site label on this specimen signifies: CD45RA+ positively selected. These receptors were collected from a young man in good health.

The genes are TRBV9 and TRBJ2-1, with D unclear. Germline V gives CDR1 SGDLS, CDR2 YYNGEE. V was cut by 3 bases and J by 0 bases, with 7 bases left in between. This CDR3 contains 14 residues. The CDR3 reads CASSGFSSYNEQFF. CDR3 bases: TGTGCCAGCAGCGGGTTCAGCTCCTACAATGAGCAGTTCTTC. The whole variable domain, remainder taken from reference TRBV9 and TRBJ2-1, is DSGVTQTPKHLITATGQRVTLRCSPRSGDLSVYWYQQSLDQGLQFLIQYYNGEERAKGNILERFSAQQFPDLHSELNLSSLELGDSALYFCASSGFSSYNEQFFGPGTRLTVL.

This chain links TRBV28 with TRBJ2-6; D may correspond to TRBD1 or TRBD2 (5 bases each). Trimming stripped 10 bases from V and 2 bases from J, with 15 bases between. CDR1 MDHEN and CDR2 SYDVKM come from the germline V gene. The CDR3 loop spans 15 amino acids. The CDR3 DNA reads as TGTGCCATCGCCCGGTTGGGGGCTGGGGCCAACGTCCTGACTTTC. Its protein product is CAIARLGAGANVLTF.

This chain joins TRBV29-1 and TRBJ2-7; no reliable D call. This CDR3 spans 12 amino acids. Per the germline V gene, CDR1 is SQVTM and CDR2 is ANQGSEA. With 3 bases removed from V and 2 bases from J, the gap between germline ends came to 8 bases. Written as DNA, the CDR3 is TGCAGCGTTGAGGAGAGAACCTACGAGCAGTACTTC. This translates into CSVEERTYEQYF.

The chain recombines TRBV28 with TRBJ1-2; D not resolved. CDR1 and CDR2 (germline): MDHEN, SYDVKM. The CDR3 contains 14 residues. The V end lost 2 bases, the J end lost 3 bases, and 10 bases lay between the germline ends. CDR3 nucleotides: TGTGCCAGCAGTTTAGCGTCCAGATACTATGGCTACACCTTC. Its protein is CASSLASRYYGYTF.

This clone has only one observation. J is TRBJ2-5 and V is TRBV7-9; 7 nucleotides line up with TRBD1. The CDR3 contains 14 residues. Germline V CDR1 and CDR2: SEHNR, FQNEAQ (reference sequence). V shed 5 bases and J 4 bases; nucleotides not matched to a gene: 7. CDR3 protein: CASSAWTGTETQYF. CDR3 DNA sequence: TGTGCCAGCAGCGCCTGGACAGGAACAGAGACCCAGTACTTC.

The gene calls are TRBV27 and TRBJ2-3; TRBD2 agrees at 7 bases. J gave up 2 bases and V 2 bases, and 4 bases lay outside the gene matches. Per the germline V gene, CDR1 is MNHEY and CDR2 is SMNVEV (reference sequence). This CDR3 comprises 15 residues. CDR3 sequence: CASSLVGRPTDTQYF. The CDR3 coding sequence is TGTGCCAGCAGTTTAGTCGGGAGGCCCACAGATACGCAGTATTTT.

The chain joins TRBV18 to TRBJ1-1; D possibly corresponds to TRBD1 (5 bases). Germline-derived CDR1 and CDR2 are KGHSH and LQKENI. CDR3 length equals 16 residues. Trimming took 1 base from V and 1 from J, leaving 13 bases between them. DNA of the CDR3: TGTGCCAGCTCACCACAATCCGACAGAGAGAACACTGAAGCTTTCTTT. Protein product: CASSPQSDRENTEAFF.

The chain is built from TRBV7-2 and TRBJ2-7; 8 nucleotides match TRBD2. Trimming took 5 bases from V and 0 from J; bases not matched to a gene: 3. The germline gives CDR1 SGHTA, CDR2 FQGNSA. This CDR3 has 14 residues. The CDR3 protein is CASSDGRGSYEQYF. CDR3 in DNA: TGTGCCAGCAGCGACGGGAGGGGCTCCTACGAGCAGTACTTC.

The chain recombines TRBV21-1 with TRBJ2-7; the D call in the table, TRBD1, was not verified against the DNA. TRBV21-1 is deemed a pseudogene. The CDR3 runs 18 residues. Here the CDR3 reads CASRQTPPPGQGVGEQYF. The CDR3 DNA is TGTGCCAGCAGACAAACACCGCCCCCCGGACAGGGAGTGGGCGAGCAGTACTTC.

The chain uses TRBV21-1 and TRBJ2-7; the table's TRBD1 call for D was not verified on the DNA. TRBV21-1 is listed as a pseudogene. The CDR3 is 14 residues long. The CDR3 protein is CASSKYFDRYEQYF. The CDR3 DNA is TGTGCCAGCAGCAAATACTTTGACAGATACGAGCAGTACTTC.

The chain carries TRBV18 and TRBJ2-1, with TRBD2 matching over 8 bases. Trimming cost V 0 bases and J 0 bases; bases outside gene matches: 13. This CDR3 comprises 20 residues. In germline, CDR1 is KGHSH, CDR2 LQKENI. CDR3 sequence (DNA): TGTGCCAGCTCACCACCCCCGGGAGGGGCGGTACAGCGCTCCTACAATGAGCAGTTCTTC. Its protein product is CASSPPPGGAVQRSYNEQFF.

V and J are TRBV27 and TRBJ2-5, with D perhaps TRBD1 (5 bases). The CDR3 spans 14 residues. CDR1 and CDR2 (germline): MNHEY, SMNVEV (reference sequence). With 3 bases removed from V and 3 bases from J, the gap between germline ends came to 11 bases. The CDR3 coding sequence is TGTGCCAGCAGTTTCCTGGGGCCCGAAGAGACCCAGTACTTC. This codes for CASSFLGPEETQYF.

This clone has only one observation. The rearrangement links TRBV4-2 to TRBJ2-5; 11 bases match TRBD2. In germline, CDR1 is LGHNA, CDR2 YNFKEQ. The trim removed 5 bases at V and 2 bases at J, leaving 7 bases unmatched. The CDR3 consists of 16 residues. CDR3 protein: CASSNGGTSGQETQYF. Written as DNA, the CDR3 is TGTGCCAGCAGCAACGGAGGGACTAGCGGTCAAGAGACCCAGTACTTC.

Regarding this clone: The sample has other DNA sequences that encode this CDR3 too. The chain links TRBV6-1 to TRBJ2-7; D is unclear. The length of the CDR3 is 12 residues. Germline V gene lookup returns CDR1 MNHNS and CDR2 SASEGT. V was shortened by 1 base and J by 3 bases, with 4 bases between the two germline ends. The CDR3 is CASSEGYYEQYF. The CDR3 DNA reads as TGTGCCAGCAGTGAAGGATACTACGAGCAGTACTTC.

This chain uses TRBV2 with TRBJ2-7; D is unresolved. From germline, CDR1 is SNHLY and CDR2 FYNNEI. Trimming pared 5 bases from V and 0 bases from J, leaving 20 bases between. The CDR3 loop spans 17 amino acids. CDR3 amino acids: CASSHHTGPTYSYEQYF. The DNA for the CDR3 is TGTGCCAGCAGTCACCACACCGGGCCAACCTACTCCTACGAGCAGTACTTC.

This chain joins TRBV7-8 and TRBJ2-7; the D gene is possibly TRBD1 (6 bases). This CDR3 is built from 16 residues. CDR1 is SGHVS and CDR2 is FQNEAQ in the germline V gene. With 0 bases removed from V and 5 bases from J, the gap between germline ends came to 17 bases. The CDR3: CASSLARGQGRHEQYF. The CDR3 region has the DNA TGTGCCAGCAGCTTAGCGAGGGGACAAGGTCGCCACGAGCAGTACTTC.

The chain couples TRBV9 to TRBJ2-3; weak D call: TRBD2 (5 bases). Germline V gene lookup returns CDR1 SGDLS and CDR2 YYNGEE. V was cut by 0 bases and J by 0 bases, with 11 bases left in between. The CDR3 length is 16 residues. As DNA, the CDR3 is TGTGCCAGCAGCGTAGCTGGAGCGGTTAGCACAGATACGCAGTATTTT. Translating gives CASSVAGAVSTDTQYF. The complete variable domain, with remaining parts taken from reference TRBV9 and TRBJ2-3, reads DSGVTQTPKHLITATGQRVTLRCSPRSGDLSVYWYQQSLDQGLQFLIQYYNGEERAKGNILERFSAQQFPDLHSELNLSSLELGDSALYFCASSVAGAVSTDTQYFGPGTRLTVL.

The chain recombines TRBV15 with TRBJ2-7; D gene ambiguous. The germline V gene has CDR1 LNHNV and CDR2 YYDKDF (reference sequence). This CDR3 is 14 amino acids long. V was pared by 0 bases and J by 0 bases, with 6 bases between. For the CDR3, the DNA is TGTGCCACCAGCAGAGACGCGAGCTCCTACGAGCAGTACTTC. Protein product: CATSRDASSYEQYF.

The chain combines TRBV13 with TRBJ2-5; 7 positions agree with TRBD2. The V segment lost 6 bases and the J segment 5 bases; nucleotides outside the gene matches: 15. Looked up from germline, CDR1 is PRHDT and CDR2 is FYEKMQ (reference sequence). The CDR3 runs 16 residues. The CDR3 loop reads CASREGGSVGWETQYF. In DNA, the CDR3 is TGTGCCAGCAGGGAGGGCGGGAGTGTCGGATGGGAGACCCAGTACTTC.

The gene calls are TRBV4-1 and TRBJ1-5, with unresolved D. V lost 1 base, J lost 6 bases, and 13 bases lay in between. The CDR3 is 15 amino acids. Germline CDR1 MGHRA, CDR2 YSYEKL. The CDR3 coding sequence is TGCGCCAGCAGCCAAGTTAATGGGTACGGTCAGCCCCAGCATTTT. Amino acid sequence: CASSQVNGYGQPQHF.

This rearrangement joins TRBV19 to TRBJ1-2, with D possibly matching TRBD1 (5 bases). Looked up from germline, CDR1 is LNHDA and CDR2 is SQIVND (reference sequence). The CDR3 is made up of 14 amino acids. V was cut by 6 bases and J by 8 bases, with 19 bases left in between. The CDR3 sequence: CASSRDGGLRGYTF. The DNA of the CDR3 is TGTGCCAGTAGCCGAGACGGGGGTTTACGGGGCTACACCTTC.

The chain is built from TRBV7-2 and TRBJ2-1, with 7 positions matching TRBD2. The CDR3 covers 12 residues. Trimming removed 1 base from V and 12 bases from J; junction bases left unmatched: 3. CDR1 and CDR2 (germline): SGHTA, FQGNSA. The CDR3 region has the DNA TGTGCCAGCAGCTTAGAGCGGGGTGGGCAGTTCTTC. It translates to CASSLERGGQFF.

The V gene is TRBV5-1, the J gene TRBJ2-1, with D perhaps TRBD1 (6 bases). Germline loops: CDR1 SGHRS, CDR2 YFSETQ. CDR3 length equals 15 residues. V lost 0 bases and J 10 bases, leaving 17 bases between the germline ends. The CDR3 coding sequence is TGCGCCAGCAGCTTGGCCCAGAACAGGGTAGGGGAGCAGTTCTTC. This encodes CASSLAQNRVGEQFF. Based on the CDR3 plus reference TRBV5-1 and TRBJ2-1, the full variable domain is KAGVTQTPRYLIKTRGQQVTLSCSPISGHRSVSWYQQTPGQGLQFLFEYFSETQRNKGNFPGRFSGRQFSNSRSEMNVSTLELGDSALYLCASSLAQNRVGEQFFGPGTRLTVL.

The chain carries TRBV7-2 and TRBJ2-3; D unresolved. V lost 4 bases to trimming and J lost 6 bases, with 11 bases between them. The length of the CDR3 is 13 residues. Germline V gives CDR1 SGHTA, CDR2 FQGNSA. CDR3 amino acids: CASSSQPGDTQYF. DNA of the CDR3: TGTGCCAGCAGCTCACAACCCGGGGATACGCAGTATTTT.

CDR3: CASRLGDPNTEAFF. The CDR3 nucleotides read TGCGCCAGCAGACTAGGGGACCCAAACACTGAAGCTTTCTTT. J is TRBJ1-1 and V is TRBV10-2, with D possibly being TRBD1 (5 bases). Per the germline V gene, CDR1 is WSHSY and CDR2 is SAAADI. The CDR3 extends over 14 amino acids. Trimming shortened V by 6 bases and J by 2 bases, and 13 bases separated the two germline ends.

This clone was detected once. The chain joins TRBV6-6 to TRBJ1-5; the D is unclear. The CDR3 is made up of 16 amino acids. Per germline, CDR1 MNHNY and CDR2 SVGAGI (reference sequence). V was clipped by 0 bases and J by 1 base, with 10 bases between them. The CDR3, as DNA: TGTGCCAGCAGTTACTCCGGCTCTTCGAGCAATCAGCCCCAGCATTTT. As protein: CASSYSGSSSNQPQHF.

J is TRBJ2-5 and V is TRBV19, with D perhaps TRBD1 (6 bases). This CDR3 is 18 amino acids long. The V gene lost 5 bases and the J gene lost 5 bases, with 27 bases spanning the gap. Germline V gives CDR1 LNHDA, CDR2 SQIVND (reference sequence). For the CDR3, the DNA is TGTGCCAGTAGTTACAAAGGGAACAGGGAGATTATAGCGGAGACCCAGTACTTC. This gives the protein CASSYKGNREIIAETQYF. The entire variable domain, with the rest obtained from reference TRBV19 and TRBJ2-5, is as follows: DGGITQSPKYLFRKEGQNVTLSCEQNLNHDAMYWYRQDPGQGLRLIYYSQIVNDFQKGDIAEGYSVSREKKESFPLTVTSAQKNPTAFYLCASSYKGNREIIAETQYFGPGTRLLVL.